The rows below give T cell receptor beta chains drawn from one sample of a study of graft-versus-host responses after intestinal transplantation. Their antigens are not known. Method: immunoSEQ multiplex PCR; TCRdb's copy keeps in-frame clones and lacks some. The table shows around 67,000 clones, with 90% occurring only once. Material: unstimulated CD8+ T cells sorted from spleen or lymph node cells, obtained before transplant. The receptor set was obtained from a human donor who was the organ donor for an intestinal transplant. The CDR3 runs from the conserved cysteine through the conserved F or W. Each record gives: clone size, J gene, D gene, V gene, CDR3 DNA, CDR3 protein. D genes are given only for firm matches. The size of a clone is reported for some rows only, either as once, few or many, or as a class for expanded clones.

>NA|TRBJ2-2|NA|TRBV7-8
TGTGCCAGCAGCTTCGGCGGGGTGAGCACCGGGGAGCTGTTTTTT
CASSFGGVSTGELFF
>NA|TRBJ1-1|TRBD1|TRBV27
TGTGCCAGCAGCCGACAGGGAGCTGAAGCTTTCTTT
CASSRQGAEAFF
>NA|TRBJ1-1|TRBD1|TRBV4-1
TGCGCCAGCAGCCGTGGACAGGGGCTCATGAACACTGAAGCTTTCTTT
CASSRGQGLMNTEAFF
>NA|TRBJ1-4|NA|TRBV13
TGTGCCAGCAGTTCAGCGGACCGTGAAAAACTGTTTTTT
CASSSADREKLFF
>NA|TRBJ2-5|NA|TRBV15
TGTGCCACCAGCACTCCCCTAGGGGACCAAGAGACCCAGTACTTC
CATSTPLGDQETQYF
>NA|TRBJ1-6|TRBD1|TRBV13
TGTGCCAGCAGCACGGGCCGGGACAGGAATAATTCACCCCTCCACTTT
CASSTGRDRNNSPLHF
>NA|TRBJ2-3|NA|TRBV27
TGTGCCAGCAGTTTGGAGGGGGCCCCAGATACGCAGTATTTT
CASSLEGAPDTQYF
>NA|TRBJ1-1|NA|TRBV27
TGTGCCAGCAGACCCTTTCAGACACTCACTGAAGCTTTCTTT
CASRPFQTLTEAFF
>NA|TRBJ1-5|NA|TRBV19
TGTGCCAGTAGTATGCAGGGTTGGGGTCAGCCCCAGCATTTT
CASSMQGWGQPQHF
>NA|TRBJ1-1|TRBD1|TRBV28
TGTGCCAGCAGTTTAGGGGGACAGGCGACTGAAGCTTTCTTT
CASSLGGQATEAFF
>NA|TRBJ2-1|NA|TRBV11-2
TGTGCCAGCAGCTCAGGTAGTCTTGAGCAGTTCTTC
CASSSGSLEQFF
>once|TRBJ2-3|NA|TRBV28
TGTGCCAGCAGTTTAGGGGACTTCACAGATACGCAGTATTTT
CASSLGDFTDTQYF
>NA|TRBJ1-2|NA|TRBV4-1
TGCGCCAGCAGCCAAGACAATTTTAACTATGGCTACACCTTC
CASSQDNFNYGYTF
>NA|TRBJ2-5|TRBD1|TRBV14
TGTGCCAGCAGCCCCCTTGGGACAGCTACACAAGAGACCCAGTACTTC
CASSPLGTATQETQYF
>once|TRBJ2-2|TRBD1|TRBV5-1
TGCGCCAGCAGCCCGGGACAGGAGCTCACCGGGGAGCTGTTTTTT
CASSPGQELTGELFF
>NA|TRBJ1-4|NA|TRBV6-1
TGTGCCAGCAGCCGGGTTCTCGGTGAAAAACTGTTTTTT
CASSRVLGEKLFF
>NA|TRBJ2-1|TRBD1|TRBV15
TGTGCCACCAGTCCGGGACAGGGGCTGGAGGAGCAGTTCTTC
CATSPGQGLEEQFF
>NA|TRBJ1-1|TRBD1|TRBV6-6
TGTGCCAGCAGTCTCGAACAGGGGGCTGGTGAAGCTTTCTTT
CASSLEQGAGEAFF
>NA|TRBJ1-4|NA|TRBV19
TGTGCCAGTAGTAGAATGAGAAGCAATAATGAAAAACTGTTTTTT
CASSRMRSNNEKLFF
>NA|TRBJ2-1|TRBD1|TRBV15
TGTGCCACCAGCAACCCGGGACAGGGGGAGAATGAGCAGTTCTTC
CATSNPGQGENEQFF
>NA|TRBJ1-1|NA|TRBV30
TGTGCCTGGAGTGATGTTAGGCAGGGATTGAACACTGAAGCTTTCTTT
CAWSDVRQGLNTEAFF
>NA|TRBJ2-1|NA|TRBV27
TGTGCCAGCAAAGTTTGGTCCCAGGGTGATGAGCAGTTCTTC
CASKVWSQGDEQFF
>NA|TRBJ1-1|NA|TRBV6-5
TGTGCCAGTGGCAACCCGAACACTGAAGCTTTCTTT
CASGNPNTEAFF
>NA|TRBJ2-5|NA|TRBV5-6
TGTGCCAGCAGCTTGTCAGGGGTCCACCAAGAGACCCAGTACTTC
CASSLSGVHQETQYF
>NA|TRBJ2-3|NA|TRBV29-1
TGCAGCGTTGAGTGGGGGGTTCGCACAGATACGCAGTATTTT
CSVEWGVRTDTQYF
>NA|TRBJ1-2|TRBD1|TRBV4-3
TGCGCCAGCAGCCCCGGGACAGGGAGTAACTATGGCTACACCTTC
CASSPGTGSNYGYTF
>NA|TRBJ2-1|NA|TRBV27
TGTGCCAGCAGTTTATATTTCGCGCACAATGAGCAGTTCTTC
CASSLYFAHNEQFF
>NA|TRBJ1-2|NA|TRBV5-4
TGTGCCAGCAGCTTGGATTTGGCAGGGGACTATGGCTACACCTTC
CASSLDLAGDYGYTF
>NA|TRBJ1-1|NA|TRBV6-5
TGTGCCAGCAGTTACGAACAGGGCGGGTACACTGAAGCTTTCTTT
CASSYEQGGYTEAFF
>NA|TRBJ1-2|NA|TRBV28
TGTGCCAGCAACCATCAACAGGGTCATGGCTACACCTTC
CASNHQQGHGYTF
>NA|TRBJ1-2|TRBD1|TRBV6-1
TGTGCCAGCAGTGAAGAAGGGACAGGGGTCTATGGCTACACCTTC
CASSEEGTGVYGYTF